These T cell receptor beta chains were read from a single sample in a study of T cells in tuberculosis. Here immunoSEQ multiplex PCR was the method, and the copy in TCRdb shows in-frame clones only, minus some. Of fewer than 40,000 clones listed, roughly 95% are singletons. The material sequenced was PBMCs. The receptors come from a donor between 10 and 35 years old with latent tuberculosis or without tuberculosis infection. Each CDR3 is given with its conserved first and last residue. The order of the fields is V gene, CDR3 protein.

TRBV4-1 CASRRANYGYTF
TRBV27 CASSTPAGKSKTQYF
TRBV5-4 CASSFGVGGNTIYF
TRBV6-1 CASGWREVHNEQFF
TRBV5-4 CASSQDRENTIYF
TRBV10-2 CASSDLREPDEQFF
TRBV6-5 CASSYDGVGTGELFF
TRBV7-2 CASSRGNQPQHF
TRBV11-2 CASIRGLAGAKSYEQYF
TRBV23-1 CASSHTGTRSYEQYF
TRBV29-1 CSVQKLTDTQYF
TRBV14 CASSQVPGRETQYF
TRBV18 CASSPQGDQPQHF
TRBV5-1 CASSLETGRGAFF
TRBV2 CASSSYPAGEQFF
TRBV5-1 CASSFGTGGNEKLFF
TRBV5-1 CASSLISMNTEAFF